The 3 T cell receptor beta chains reported below all come from one sample, sequenced in a study of blood T cell repertoires in COVID-19. Sequencing was performed with immunoSEQ multiplex PCR; in TCRdb, only in-frame clones are kept and a portion is missing. The sample includes 150,000 or so clones, 76% seen only once; the top ten take 4.5% to 5%. Specimen: peripheral blood. The origin of the receptors is a woman of 80 years or more with active or convalescent COVID-19.

The chain couples TRBV10-1 to TRBJ2-1, with TRBD2 identical over 8 bases. The CDR3 sequence is 13 residues long. The ends lost 8 bases at V and 6 bases at J; junction bases unmatched: 6. Germline V gives CDR1 WNHNN, CDR2 SYGVQD (reference sequence). The CDR3 loop reads CASSGGAGNEQFF. CDR3 sequence (DNA): TGCGCCAGCTCGGGGGGGGCAGGCAATGAGCAGTTCTTC.

V gene TRBV6-5 combines with J gene TRBJ1-3; possible D gene TRBD1, 6 bases. CDR1 and CDR2 (germline): MNHEY, SVGAGI. The CDR3 loop spans 15 amino acids. With 9 bases removed from V and 0 bases from J, the gap between germline ends came to 15 bases. CDR3 amino acids: CASGQTASSGNTIYF. CDR3 bases: TGTGCCAGTGGACAGACAGCGTCCTCTGGAAACACCATATATTTT.

The CDR3 sequence is CASSQSRDSNQPQHF. For the CDR3, the DNA is TGTGCCAGCAGCCAAAGCAGGGATAGCAATCAGCCCCAGCATTTT. V is TRBV27 and J is TRBJ1-5, with D maybe TRBD1 (5 bases). Per germline, CDR1 MNHEY and CDR2 SMNVEV (reference sequence). Trimming cost V 6 bases and J 0 bases, with 12 bases left between them. The CDR3 is 15 residues long.